This T cell receptor (beta chain) was profiled in a study of cytomegalovirus exposure and HLA in healthy donors. PCR used 60 Vbeta primers and 13 Jbeta primers. Clones were sequenced by immunoSEQ multiplex PCR, and TCRdb holds only the in-frame ones, with some missing. Of 140,000 to 150,000 clones listed, about 85% were seen once; the top ten hold roughly 2.5%. A remark on this clone: The antigen remains undetermined.

Study outcomes and limitations: Published work reported that the classifier diagnosed cytomegalovirus status with high specificity and sensitivity. Three chains tied to CMV proved CMV antigen-specific in vitro.

Sequences were obtained from PBMCs. The origin of this receptor is a boy aged 2 to 10 in good health and CMV-seronegative.

The CDR3 sequence: CASSQGGTGVSYEQYF. The DNA of the CDR3 is TGTGCCAGCAGCCAGGGGGGGACAGGGGTATCCTACGAGCAGTACTTC. The V call is TRBV11-2, the J call TRBJ2-7; 10 bases fit TRBD1. CDR3 size: 16 residues. Trimming at V came to 5 bases and at J to 1 base, leaving 8 bases not matched to a gene. The germline V gene has CDR1 SGHAT and CDR2 FQNNGV.